This record covers a single TCR beta chain. This sample was taken from a study of monozygotic twins with inflammatory bowel disease. Blood (2.5 ml) was collected from every donor individually. No T cells were sorted before total RNA was taken from whole blood. TCRdb reprocessed the 5' RACE reads and keeps a single row for each CDR3 protein, giving no DNA. The sample totals around 380,000 distinct CDR3 sequences. The TCR was taken from a human donor with ulcerative colitis or Crohn's disease, or a healthy co-twin of an affected twin (not recorded which). The sequencing sample was made of blood.

The CDR3 loop reads CASSLPPYRDQPQHF. The chain has TRBV28 and TRBJ1-5; TCRdb indicates TRBD1, and absent DNA this call remains unverified. Germline values: CDR1 MDHEN, CDR2 SYDVKM. The CDR3 consists of 15 residues. Full variable domain (remainder filled in from reference TRBV28 and TRBJ1-5): DVKVTQSSRYLVKRTGEKVFLECVQDMDHENMFWYRQDPGLGLRLIYFSYDVKMKEKGDIPEGYSVSREKKERFSLILESASTNQTSMYLCASSLPPYRDQPQHFGDGTRLSIL.